A selection of T cell receptor beta chains follows, all from one sample in a study of response to subunit inactivated influenza vaccine. A single record per CDR3 protein comes from TCRdb applying MiXCR to the RT-PCR reads. The data hold under 550,000 distinct CDR3 sequences, with under 9% observed a single time. The input for sequencing was PBMCs from blood, taken roughly 24 months after vaccination. These receptors all come from a man aged 50 to 75 who received an inactivated influenza vaccine. Each CDR3 is given with its conserved first and last residue. A D gene is named only where the DNA matches it firmly. Rows may omit the clone size; those that give it use once, few, many or a size class.

cdr3_nt cdr3_aa clone_size v_call d_call j_call
TGCAGTGCTAGAGATCCGGCCGATACCTACAATGAGCAGTTCTTC CSARDPADTYNEQFF many TRBV20-1 . TRBJ2-1
TGTGCCAGCAGCTTAGGGGTAACCCAAGAGACCCAGTACTTC CASSLGVTQETQYF many TRBV7-8 . TRBJ2-5
TGTGCCAGCAGCCGGCCCCCTAAGGACATTTACGGGCACGAGCAGTACTTC CASSRPPKDIYGHEQYF many TRBV12-3/TRBV12-4 . TRBJ2-7
TGTGCCAGCAGTGAAAGGGGAACCTCCTACGAGCAGTACTTC CASSERGTSYEQYF few TRBV6-1 . TRBJ2-7
TGTGCCAGTAAGCAACGGGACCCACGGGGTGGCTACACCTTC CASKQRDPRGGYTF few TRBV2 . TRBJ1-2
TGCAGCGTGACTAGCGGGACAGGTGAGCAGTTCTTC CSVTSGTGEQFF . TRBV29-1 TRBD2 TRBJ2-1
TGTGCCAGCAGCCCGACTGTGGCGGATACGCAGTATTTT CASSPTVADTQYF . TRBV6-6 . TRBJ2-3
TGCGCCACTGCGGGGGCTTCGAACTATGGCTACACCTTC CATAGASNYGYTF few TRBV5-1 . TRBJ1-2
TGTGCCAGCAGCGGGAATGGGCAAAACAATGAGCAGTTCTTC CASSGNGQNNEQFF many TRBV7-9 . TRBJ2-1
TGTGCCAGCAGTGGCCGAGGAGGGGGCGGTGGAAACACCATATATTTT CASSGRGGGGGNTIYF few TRBV6-1 TRBD1 TRBJ1-3
TGTGCCAGCAGTCAGGGACAGGGCGCGGCATTGGAGACCCAGTACTTC CASSQGQGAALETQYF . TRBV6-1 TRBD1 TRBJ2-5
TGTGCCAGCAGCCCCAGGAGGGATAGTGAAAAACTGTTTTTT CASSPRRDSEKLFF . TRBV7-9 . TRBJ1-4
TGCGCCAGCAGTGAAGGTCGGGGTACTAGCGGGTACGAGCAGTACTTC CASSEGRGTSGYEQYF few TRBV10-1 TRBD2 TRBJ2-7
TGTGCCAGCAAACTAGCGGGAGATTACGAGCAGTACTTC CASKLAGDYEQYF many TRBV11-2 TRBD2 TRBJ2-7
TGCGCCAGCAGCCCAAACCTCGGACAGGGAGGCGATACGCAGTATTTT CASSPNLGQGGDTQYF many TRBV4-3 TRBD1 TRBJ2-3
TGTGCCAGCAGCTCCCAGGGAGGCGGCAATCAGCCCCAGCATTTT CASSSQGGGNQPQHF many TRBV5-6 . TRBJ1-5
TGTGCCAGCAGCCAAGATCTGGCCAGACACAATCAGCCCCAGCATTTT CASSQDLARHNQPQHF few TRBV4-2 . TRBJ1-5
TGCAGTGCAGTCCGGGGGGACTCCTACGAGCAGTACTTC CSAVRGDSYEQYF few TRBV20-1 TRBD2 TRBJ2-7
TGTGCCAGCAGCGTAGATAGTCGTACCTACGAGCAGTACTTC CASSVDSRTYEQYF few TRBV9 . TRBJ2-7
TGTGCCAGCAGCCGGGAGAGCGGCACAGATACGCAGTATTTT CASSRESGTDTQYF many TRBV5-6 . TRBJ2-3
TGTGCCAGCAGTTTAGGATGGGGTGGGAATGAGCAGTTCTTC CASSLGWGGNEQFF . TRBV12-3/TRBV12-4 . TRBJ2-1
TGTGCCACCAGTGAGACAGGGTTAGGGCCTCGGGATGAGCAGTTCTTC CATSETGLGPRDEQFF . TRBV24-1 TRBD1 TRBJ2-1
TGTGCCAGCAGGCTCCAGGGGAACACTGAAGCTTTCTTT CASRLQGNTEAFF many TRBV6-1 . TRBJ1-1
TGTGCCAGCAGACGACCGGGGGGGCCTCAAGAGACCCAGTACTTC CASRRPGGPQETQYF few TRBV7-8 TRBD2 TRBJ2-5
TGTGCCAGCAGCTTAGGGACTAGCGGGAGGAGGAATGAGCAGTTCTTC CASSLGTSGRRNEQFF many TRBV7-9 TRBD2 TRBJ2-1
TGCGCCAGCAGCTTCAGGGGAGACGAGCAGTACTTC CASSFRGDEQYF many TRBV5-1 . TRBJ2-7